Listed below are T cell receptor beta chains from one sample, sequenced in a study of cytomegalovirus exposure and HLA in healthy donors. Sequencing was performed with immunoSEQ multiplex PCR; in TCRdb, only in-frame clones are kept and a portion is missing. The sample has 59,000 or so clones, about 88% seen once. The sample taken for sequencing was PBMCs. The receptors were sampled from a woman aged 18-29 years in good health and CMV-seronegative. Each CDR3 is given with its conserved first and last residue. A D gene is named only where the DNA matches it firmly. A clone size is listed for some rows: how often the clone was seen (once, few, many), or a class if it is expanded.

v_gene,j_gene,abundance,d_gene,CDR3nt,CDR3aa
TRBV29-1,TRBJ2-5,.,.,TGCAGCGCAAATCGGGACTTGGGGGGAGAGACCCAGTACTTC,CSANRDLGGETQYF
TRBV18,TRBJ2-7,.,TRBD1,TGTGCCAGCTCCCCGGGACAGAGCTCCTACGAGCAGTACTTC,CASSPGQSSYEQYF
TRBV5-1,TRBJ2-7,.,TRBD1,TGCGCCAGCAGCTGGGGACAGGGGATCGACGAGCAGTACTTC,CASSWGQGIDEQYF
TRBV18,TRBJ2-7,.,TRBD2,TGTGCCAGCTCACCACTCCCCCCCATCGGACCTAGCGGGAGCTACGAGCAGTACTTC,CASSPLPPIGPSGSYEQYF
TRBV11-3,TRBJ1-1,once,.,TGTGCCAGCCAACAGGGAGTAGGGACTGAAGCTTTCTTT,CASQQGVGTEAFF
TRBV30,TRBJ2-7,.,TRBD2,TGTGCCTGGAGTCCTAGCGGGGGCCCCGGGGACTACGAGCAGTACTTC,CAWSPSGGPGDYEQYF
TRBV2,TRBJ2-2,few,TRBD2,TGTGCCAGCAGTGAATACGGGGGGGATACCGGGGAGCTGTTTTTT,CASSEYGGDTGELFF
TRBV7-2,TRBJ2-7,.,TRBD2,TGTGCCAGCAGCATTAGCGGGAGCCCAGGGGGCGAGCAGTACTTC,CASSISGSPGGEQYF
TRBV5-6,TRBJ1-4,.,.,TGTGCCAGCAGCTCGGACTCCCTCAATGAAAAACTGTTTTTT,CASSSDSLNEKLFF
TRBV19,TRBJ1-5,.,TRBD1,TGTGCCAGTAGTATAACCCCGGGACAGATTAGCAATCAGCCCCAGCATTTT,CASSITPGQISNQPQHF
TRBV11-2,TRBJ2-5,.,.,TGTGCCAGCAGCCCGAGACTAGTTCCCGATCAAGAGACCCAGTACTTC,CASSPRLVPDQETQYF
TRBV2,TRBJ2-7,.,TRBD1,TGTGCCAGCAGGGAATCGACAGGGAGTTCCTACGAGCAGTACTTC,CASRESTGSSYEQYF
TRBV19,TRBJ1-1,.,.,TGTGCCAGTAGTATACGGGAGAACACTGAAGCTTTCTTT,CASSIRENTEAFF
TRBV11-2,TRBJ1-4,.,.,TGTGCCAGCAGCCCGACGGACAGAGAGAATGAAAAACTGTTTTTT,CASSPTDRENEKLFF
TRBV28,TRBJ2-7,.,TRBD2,TGTGCCAGCAGTCCGGCTAGCGGACAATCGGTGCAGTACTTC,CASSPASGQSVQYF
TRBV13,TRBJ2-5,.,TRBD2,TGTGCCAGCAGCCCCCTCGGGGGGCAAGAGACCCAGTACTTC,CASSPLGGQETQYF
TRBV2,TRBJ2-7,.,TRBD1,TGTGCCAGCAAAAGACAGGGGGCGTTCTCCTACGAGCAGTACTTC,CASKRQGAFSYEQYF
TRBV11-2,TRBJ2-7,once,.,TGTGCCAGCAGCGGGGGGGCCACTAGGGACGAGCAGTACTTC,CASSGGATRDEQYF
TRBV9,TRBJ2-7,.,.,TGTGCCAGCAGCGTAGGGGCAGATACCTACGAGCAGTACTTC,CASSVGADTYEQYF
TRBV6-6,TRBJ2-3,.,TRBD2,TGTGCCAGCACTCACGGGTTGGCGGGGGGAGCAGATACGCAGTATTTT,CASTHGLAGGADTQYF
TRBV7-9,TRBJ1-4,.,.,TGTGCCAGCAGCTTTATCGGAGATAATGAAAAACTGTTTTTT,CASSFIGDNEKLFF
TRBV18,TRBJ2-7,.,.,TGTGCCAGCTCACCACCATCCTTCTCCGAGCAGTACTTC,CASSPPSFSEQYF
TRBV5-1,TRBJ2-5,.,TRBD2,TGCGCCAGCAGCTTGTGGACTAGATTGTACCAAGAGACCCAGTACTTC,CASSLWTRLYQETQYF
TRBV19,TRBJ2-1,.,.,TGTGCCAGTAGTATCGAGCGGGCCCCCCTTTACAATGAGCAGTTCTTC,CASSIERAPLYNEQFF
TRBV5-4,TRBJ2-1,.,.,TGTGCCAGCAGCTTGGTAGCGGACTACAATGAGCAGTTCTTC,CASSLVADYNEQFF
TRBV30,TRBJ2-2,.,.,TGTGCCTGGAGTGTTACTAGTCGCACCGGGGAGCTGTTTTTT,CAWSVTSRTGELFF
TRBV20-1,TRBJ2-5,.,TRBD2,TGCAGTGCTCCTAGCGGAGAGACCCAGTACTTC,CSAPSGETQYF
TRBV5-1,TRBJ2-5,.,TRBD2,TGCGCCAGCAGCTTGTGGGGGACTAGCGGGGGGGCCCAAGAGACCCAGTACTTC,CASSLWGTSGGAQETQYF